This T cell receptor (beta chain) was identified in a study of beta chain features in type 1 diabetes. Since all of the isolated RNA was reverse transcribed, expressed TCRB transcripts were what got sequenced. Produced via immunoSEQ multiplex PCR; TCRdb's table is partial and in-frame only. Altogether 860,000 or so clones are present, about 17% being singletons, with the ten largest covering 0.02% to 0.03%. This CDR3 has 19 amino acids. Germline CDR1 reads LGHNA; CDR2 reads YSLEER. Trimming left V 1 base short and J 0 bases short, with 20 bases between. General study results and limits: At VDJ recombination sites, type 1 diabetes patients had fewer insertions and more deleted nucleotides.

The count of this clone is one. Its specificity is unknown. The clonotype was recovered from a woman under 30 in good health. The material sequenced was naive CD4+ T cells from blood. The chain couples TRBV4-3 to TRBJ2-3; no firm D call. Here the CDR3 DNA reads TGCGCCAGCAGCCAAGCCAATGGGCTACTATATCCCAGCACAGATACGCAGTATTTT. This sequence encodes CASSQANGLLYPSTDTQYF.